This TCR beta chain was captured in a study of cytomegalovirus exposure and HLA in healthy donors. Germline CDR1 reads ENHRY; CDR2 reads SYGVKD. The CDR3 is 16 amino acids. The PCR employed 60 Vbeta primers together with 13 Jbeta primers. The protocol was immunoSEQ multiplex PCR, while the TCRdb copy is restricted to in-frame clones and leaves out a portion. This table has about 120,000 clones, 83% appearing once. The chain recombines TRBV10-3 with TRBJ1-1; tentatively, D is TRBD1 (5 bases). The source material was PBMCs. The sequence came from a woman aged 40 to 55 in good health and CMV-seropositive. The DNA of the CDR3 is TGTGCTTCCAGTTGGGGCTCAGGGCCTATGAACACTGAAGCTTTCTTT. Encoded protein: CASSWGSGPMNTEAFF.